This TCR beta chain is from a study of technical replicates of blood from four donors. V lost 4 bases, J lost 5 bases, and 3 bases stayed unmatched. There are 14 residues in the CDR3. Germline V CDR1 and CDR2: MDHEN, SYDVKM. Clones were read by immunoSEQ multiplex PCR, and TCRdb kept only the in-frame ones, dropping some. The sample has some 98,000 clones, approximately 94% seen once; the top ten hold 0.23%. The J gene is TRBJ1-5, the V gene TRBV28, with TRBD1 identical over 9 bases. This TCR was sampled from a human donor in good health. The sequencing input was T cells isolated from PBMCs. CDR3 DNA: TGTGCCAGCAGTTCGGGACAGGGACATCAGCCCCAGCATTTT. It yields the protein CASSSGQGHQPQHF.